The 3 T cell receptor beta chains presented below share a single source sample, sequenced in a study of T cell responses to AZD1222 COVID-19 vaccine. The assay was immunoSEQ multiplex PCR, and TCRdb's table has in-frame clones only and misses some. The data hold roughly 180,000 clones, with roughly 93% observed a single time. Sample: peripheral blood, taken 28 days after the second dose of the MenACWY control vaccine. The receptors here all came from an adult who received the MenACWY meningococcal vaccine as a control.

Notes on this clone: Mismatch with germline at one junction end may stem from a read error. The chain has TRBV7-7 and TRBJ2-5, with D uncertain. CDR3 length equals 13 residues. The germline CDR1 and CDR2 sequences are SSHAT and FNYEAQ (reference sequence). DNA of the CDR3: TGTGCTAGCAGTCCGGGCCCCCGAGAGACCCAGTACTTC. Its translation: CASSPGPRETQYF.

V and J are TRBV4-1 and TRBJ2-5, with D maybe TRBD1 (6 bases). The germline gives CDR1 MGHRA, CDR2 YSYEKL. V was trimmed by 4 bases and J by 0 bases, leaving 12 bases between them. This CDR3 has 15 residues. The CDR3 region is CASSPLRDNQETQYF. DNA of the CDR3: TGCGCCAGCAGCCCCCTTCGGGACAACCAAGAGACCCAGTACTTC.

This clone has a single count. This chain uses TRBV30 with TRBJ1-2; possibly TRBD1 for D (5 bases). Trimming left V 2 bases short and J 5 bases short, with 9 bases between. This CDR3 region has 12 residues. Germline lookup yields CDR1 GTSNPN and CDR2 SVGIG (reference sequence). The CDR3 here is CAWSRGGYGYTF. The CDR3, as DNA: TGTGCCTGGAGTCGGGGGGGGTATGGCTACACCTTC.